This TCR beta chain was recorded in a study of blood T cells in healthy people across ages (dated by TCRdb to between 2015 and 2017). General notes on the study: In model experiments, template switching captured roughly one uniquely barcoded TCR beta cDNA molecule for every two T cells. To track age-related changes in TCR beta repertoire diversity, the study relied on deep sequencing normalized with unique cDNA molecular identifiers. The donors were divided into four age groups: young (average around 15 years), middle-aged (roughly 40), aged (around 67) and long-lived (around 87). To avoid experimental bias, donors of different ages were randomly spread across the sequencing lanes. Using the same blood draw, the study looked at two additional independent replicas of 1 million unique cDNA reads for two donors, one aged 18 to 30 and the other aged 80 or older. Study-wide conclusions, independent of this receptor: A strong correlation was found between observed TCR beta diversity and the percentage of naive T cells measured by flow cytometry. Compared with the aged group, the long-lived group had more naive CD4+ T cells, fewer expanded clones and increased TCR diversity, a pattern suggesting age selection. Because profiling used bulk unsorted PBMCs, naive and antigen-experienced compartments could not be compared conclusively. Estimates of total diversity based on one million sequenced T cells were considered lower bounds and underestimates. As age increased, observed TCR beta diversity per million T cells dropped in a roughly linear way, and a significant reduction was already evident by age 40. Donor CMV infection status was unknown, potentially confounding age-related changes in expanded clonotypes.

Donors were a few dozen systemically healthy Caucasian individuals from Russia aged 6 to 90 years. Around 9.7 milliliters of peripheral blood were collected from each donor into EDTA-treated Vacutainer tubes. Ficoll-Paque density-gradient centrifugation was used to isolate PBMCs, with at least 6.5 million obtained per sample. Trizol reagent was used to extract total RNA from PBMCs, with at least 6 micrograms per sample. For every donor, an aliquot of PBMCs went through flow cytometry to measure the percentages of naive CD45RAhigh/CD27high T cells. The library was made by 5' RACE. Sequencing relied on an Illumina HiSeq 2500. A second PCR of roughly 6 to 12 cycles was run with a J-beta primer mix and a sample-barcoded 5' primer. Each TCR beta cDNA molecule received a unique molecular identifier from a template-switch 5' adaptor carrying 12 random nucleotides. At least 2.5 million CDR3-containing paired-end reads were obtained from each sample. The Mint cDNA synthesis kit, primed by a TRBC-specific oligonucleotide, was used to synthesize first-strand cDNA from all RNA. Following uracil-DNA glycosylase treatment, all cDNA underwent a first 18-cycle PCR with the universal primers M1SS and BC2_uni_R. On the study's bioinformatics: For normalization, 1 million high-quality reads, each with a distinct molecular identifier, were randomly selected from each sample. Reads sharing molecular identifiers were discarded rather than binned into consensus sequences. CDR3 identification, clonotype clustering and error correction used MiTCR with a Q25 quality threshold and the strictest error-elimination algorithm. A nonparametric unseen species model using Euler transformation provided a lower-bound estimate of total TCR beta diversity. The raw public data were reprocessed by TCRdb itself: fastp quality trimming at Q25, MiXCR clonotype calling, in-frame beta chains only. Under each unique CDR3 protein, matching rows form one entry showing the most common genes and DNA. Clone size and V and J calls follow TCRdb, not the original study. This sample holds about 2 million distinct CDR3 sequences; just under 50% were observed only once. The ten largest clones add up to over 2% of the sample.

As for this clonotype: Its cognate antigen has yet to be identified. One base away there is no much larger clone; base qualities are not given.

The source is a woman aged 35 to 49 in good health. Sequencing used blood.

The sequenced DNA is TGTGCCAGCAGGCCAGGCGAGTTGGGGGCCCAGTACTTC. The encoded protein is CASRPGELGAQYF. The chain couples TRBV6-5 to TRBJ2-5; the D region may be TRBD1 or TRBD2, each matching 5 bases equally. V loses 6 bases, J loses 9 bases, and the germline ends lie 17 bases apart. Via the germline V gene, CDR1 is MNHEY and CDR2 SVGAGI. The CDR3 numbers 13 residues from cysteine through phenylalanine. The read is trimmed to its CDR3 DNA, 39 bases read in frame from base 1.